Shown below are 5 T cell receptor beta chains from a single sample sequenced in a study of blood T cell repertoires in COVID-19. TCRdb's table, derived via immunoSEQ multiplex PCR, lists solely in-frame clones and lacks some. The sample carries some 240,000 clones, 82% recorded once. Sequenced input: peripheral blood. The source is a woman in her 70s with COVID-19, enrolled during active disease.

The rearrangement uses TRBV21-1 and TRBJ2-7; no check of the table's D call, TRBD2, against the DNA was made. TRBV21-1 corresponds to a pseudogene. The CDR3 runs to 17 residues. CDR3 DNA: TGTGCCAGCAGCGTCGTTCGGAGCGGGATAGTGATGTACGAGCAGTACTTC. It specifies CASSVVRSGIVMYEQYF.

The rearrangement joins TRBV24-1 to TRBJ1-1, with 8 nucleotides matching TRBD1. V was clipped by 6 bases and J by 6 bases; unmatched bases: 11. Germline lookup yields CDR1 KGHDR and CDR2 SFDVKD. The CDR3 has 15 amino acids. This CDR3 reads CATSSFAGGHSEAFF. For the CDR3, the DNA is TGTGCCACCAGTTCCTTCGCAGGGGGCCACTCTGAAGCTTTCTTT.

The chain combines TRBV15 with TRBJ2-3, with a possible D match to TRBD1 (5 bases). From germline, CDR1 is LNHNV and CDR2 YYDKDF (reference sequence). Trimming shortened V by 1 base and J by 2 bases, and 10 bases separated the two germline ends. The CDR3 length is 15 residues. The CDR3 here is CATSRVAGFTDTQYF. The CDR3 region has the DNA TGTGCCACCAGCAGAGTGGCAGGGTTCACAGATACGCAGTATTTT.

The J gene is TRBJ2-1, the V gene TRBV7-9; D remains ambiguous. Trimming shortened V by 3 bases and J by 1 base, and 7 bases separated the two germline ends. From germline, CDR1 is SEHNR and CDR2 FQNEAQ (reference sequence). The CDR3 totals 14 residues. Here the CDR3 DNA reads TGTGCCAGCAGCTTTTCGGTGTCCTACAATGAGCAGTTCTTC. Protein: CASSFSVSYNEQFF.

For the CDR3, the DNA is TGCAGCTCACAGGGGGCGGAGGAGACCCAGTACTTC. Translating gives CSSQGAEETQYF. This chain uses TRBV29-1 with TRBJ2-5; the match to TRBD1 covers 9 bases. Germline CDR1 and CDR2: SQVTM and ANQGSEA. This CDR3 comprises 12 residues. Germline trimming cut 8 bases from V and 5 bases from J; bases unmatched to any gene: 6.